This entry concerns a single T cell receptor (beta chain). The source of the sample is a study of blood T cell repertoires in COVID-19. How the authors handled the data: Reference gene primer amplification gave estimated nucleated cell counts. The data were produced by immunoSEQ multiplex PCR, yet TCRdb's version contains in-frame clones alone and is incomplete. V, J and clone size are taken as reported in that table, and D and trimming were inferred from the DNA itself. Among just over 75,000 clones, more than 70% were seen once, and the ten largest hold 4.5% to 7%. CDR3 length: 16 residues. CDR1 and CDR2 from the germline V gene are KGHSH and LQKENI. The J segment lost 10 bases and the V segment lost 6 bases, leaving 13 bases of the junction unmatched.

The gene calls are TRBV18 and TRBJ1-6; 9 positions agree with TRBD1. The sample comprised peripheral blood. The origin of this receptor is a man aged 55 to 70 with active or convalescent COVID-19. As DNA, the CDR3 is TGTGCCAGCTCTCTTTTCCCGACAGGGGGGGAATCACCCCTCCACTTT. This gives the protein CASSLFPTGGESPLHF.